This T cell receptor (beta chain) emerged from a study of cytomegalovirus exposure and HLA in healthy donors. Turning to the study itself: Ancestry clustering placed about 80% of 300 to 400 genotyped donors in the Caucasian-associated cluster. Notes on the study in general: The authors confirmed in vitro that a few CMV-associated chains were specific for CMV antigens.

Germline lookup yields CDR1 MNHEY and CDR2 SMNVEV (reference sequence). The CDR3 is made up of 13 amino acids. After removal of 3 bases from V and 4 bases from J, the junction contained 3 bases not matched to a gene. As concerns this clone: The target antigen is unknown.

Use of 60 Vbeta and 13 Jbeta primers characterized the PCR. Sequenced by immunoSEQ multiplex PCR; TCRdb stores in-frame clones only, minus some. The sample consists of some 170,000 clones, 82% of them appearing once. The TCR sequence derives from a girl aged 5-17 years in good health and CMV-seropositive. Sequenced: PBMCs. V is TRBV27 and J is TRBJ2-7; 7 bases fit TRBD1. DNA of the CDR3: TGTGCCAGCAGTTTGGAGACAGGGTACGAGCAGTACTTC. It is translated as CASSLETGYEQYF.